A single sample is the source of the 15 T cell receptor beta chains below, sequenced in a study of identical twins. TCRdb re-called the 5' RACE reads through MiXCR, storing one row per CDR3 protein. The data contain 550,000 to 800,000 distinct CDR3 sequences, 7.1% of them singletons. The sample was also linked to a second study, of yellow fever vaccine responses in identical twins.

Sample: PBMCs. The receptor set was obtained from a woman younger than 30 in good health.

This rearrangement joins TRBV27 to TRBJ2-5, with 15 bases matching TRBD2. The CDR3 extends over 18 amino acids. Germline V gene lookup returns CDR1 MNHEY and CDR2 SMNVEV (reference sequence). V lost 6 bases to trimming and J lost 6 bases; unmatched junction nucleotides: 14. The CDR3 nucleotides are TGTGCCAGCAGCCTAGTGGGACTAGCGGGAGGAAAGGGGCAGACCCAGTACTTC. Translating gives CASSLVGLAGGKGQTQYF.

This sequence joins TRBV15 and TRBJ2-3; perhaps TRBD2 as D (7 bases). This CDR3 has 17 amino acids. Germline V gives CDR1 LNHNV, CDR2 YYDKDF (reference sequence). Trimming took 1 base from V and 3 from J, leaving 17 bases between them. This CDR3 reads CATSRGPGGADTDTQYF. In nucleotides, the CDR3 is TGTGCCACCAGCAGAGGCCCGGGGGGCGCGGATACAGATACGCAGTATTTT.

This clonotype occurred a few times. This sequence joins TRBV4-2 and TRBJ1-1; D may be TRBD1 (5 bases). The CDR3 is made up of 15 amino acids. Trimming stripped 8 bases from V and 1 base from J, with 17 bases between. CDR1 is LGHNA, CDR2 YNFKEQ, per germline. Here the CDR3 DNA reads TGTGCCAGCGCGAGGGCAGGGAATGAGAACACTGAAGCTTTCTTT. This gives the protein CASARAGNENTEAFF.

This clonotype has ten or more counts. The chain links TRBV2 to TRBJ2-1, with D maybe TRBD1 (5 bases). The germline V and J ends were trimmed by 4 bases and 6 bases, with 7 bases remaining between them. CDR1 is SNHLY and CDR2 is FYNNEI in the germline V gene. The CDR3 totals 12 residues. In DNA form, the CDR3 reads TGTGCCAGCAGTGGACAGCGCAATGAGCAGTTCTTC. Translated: CASSGQRNEQFF.

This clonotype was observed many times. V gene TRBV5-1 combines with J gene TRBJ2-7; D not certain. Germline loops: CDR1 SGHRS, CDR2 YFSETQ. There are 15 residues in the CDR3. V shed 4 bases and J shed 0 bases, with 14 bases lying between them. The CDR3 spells CASSPRRLNSYEQYF. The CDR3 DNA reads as TGCGCCAGCAGCCCCCGGCGGCTAAACTCCTACGAGCAGTACTTC.

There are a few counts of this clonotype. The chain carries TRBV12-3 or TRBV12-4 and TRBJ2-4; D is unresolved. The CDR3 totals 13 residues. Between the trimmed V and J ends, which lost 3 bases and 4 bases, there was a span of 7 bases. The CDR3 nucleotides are TGTGCCAGCAGTTTTGGAGAGAAAAACATTCAGTACTTC. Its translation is CASSFGEKNIQYF.

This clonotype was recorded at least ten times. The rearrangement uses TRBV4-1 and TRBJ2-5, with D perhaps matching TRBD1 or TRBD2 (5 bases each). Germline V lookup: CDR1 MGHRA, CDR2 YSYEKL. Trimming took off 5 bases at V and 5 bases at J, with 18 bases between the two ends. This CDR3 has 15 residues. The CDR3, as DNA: TGCGCCAGCAGCAGACAAGCCCGGGACGGGGAGACCCAGTACTTC. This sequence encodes CASSRQARDGETQYF.

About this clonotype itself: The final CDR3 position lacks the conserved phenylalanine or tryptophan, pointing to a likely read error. The CDR3 sequence is CASSLASAGSSYNEQFS. In DNA, the CDR3 is TGTGCCAGCAGCTTAGCCTCGGCGGGGAGCTCCTACAATGAGCAGTTCTCC. The chain has TRBV7-8 and TRBJ2-1; TRBD2 is a possible D gene (6 bases). This CDR3 region has 17 residues. Trimming stripped 0 bases from V and 0 bases from J, with 12 bases between. The germline V gene encodes CDR1 SGHVS and CDR2 FQNEAQ.

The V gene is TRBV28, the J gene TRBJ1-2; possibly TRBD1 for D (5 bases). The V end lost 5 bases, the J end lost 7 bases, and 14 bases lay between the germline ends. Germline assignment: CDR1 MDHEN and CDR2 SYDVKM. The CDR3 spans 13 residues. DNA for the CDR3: TGTGCCAGCAGTCCCGCCGGGACTACTGGCTACACCTTC. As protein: CASSPAGTTGYTF.

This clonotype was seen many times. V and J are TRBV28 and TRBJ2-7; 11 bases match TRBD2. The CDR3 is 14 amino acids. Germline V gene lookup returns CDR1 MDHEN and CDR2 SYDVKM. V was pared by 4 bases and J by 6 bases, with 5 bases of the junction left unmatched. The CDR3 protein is CASSSSGGFGEQYV. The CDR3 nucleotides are TGTGCCAGCAGTTCTAGCGGGGGGTTCGGCGAGCAGTACGTC.

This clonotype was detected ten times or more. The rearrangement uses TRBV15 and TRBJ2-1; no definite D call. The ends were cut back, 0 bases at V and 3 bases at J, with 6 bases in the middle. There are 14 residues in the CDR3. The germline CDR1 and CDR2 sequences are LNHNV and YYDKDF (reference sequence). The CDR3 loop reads CATSRDGVYNEQFF. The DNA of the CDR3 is TGTGCCACCAGCAGAGATGGGGTCTACAATGAGCAGTTCTTC.

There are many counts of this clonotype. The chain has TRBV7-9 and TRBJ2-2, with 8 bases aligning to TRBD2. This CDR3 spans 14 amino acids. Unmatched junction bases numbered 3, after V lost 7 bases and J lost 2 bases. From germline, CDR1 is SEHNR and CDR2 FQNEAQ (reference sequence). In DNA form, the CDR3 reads TGTGCCAGCAACATAGCGGGAAACACCGGGGAGCTGTTTTTT. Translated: CASNIAGNTGELFF.

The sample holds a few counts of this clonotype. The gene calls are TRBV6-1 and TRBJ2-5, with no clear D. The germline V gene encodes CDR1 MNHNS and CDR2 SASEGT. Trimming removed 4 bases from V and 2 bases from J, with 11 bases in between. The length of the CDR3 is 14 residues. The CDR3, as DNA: TGTGCCAGCAGTGGCCGTCTAGTGCAAGAGACCCAGTACTTC. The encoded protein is CASSGRLVQETQYF.

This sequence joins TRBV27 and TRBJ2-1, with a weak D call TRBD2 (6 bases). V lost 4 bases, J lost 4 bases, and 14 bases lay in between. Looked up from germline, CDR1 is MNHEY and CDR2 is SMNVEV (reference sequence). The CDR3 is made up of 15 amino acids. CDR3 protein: CASSSELAWYNEQFF. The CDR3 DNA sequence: TGTGCCAGCAGTTCCGAACTAGCTTGGTACAATGAGCAGTTCTTC.

This CDR3 is CASSYSPPQRGGRTDTQYF. The CDR3 bases are TGTGCCAGCAGTTACTCGCCCCCCCAGCGGGGGGGCCGAACAGATACGCAGTATTTT. V and J are TRBV6-5 and TRBJ2-3; TRBD2 matches at 10 bases. The germline V gene has CDR1 MNHEY and CDR2 SVGAGI. This CDR3 is 19 amino acids long. The J segment lost 3 bases and the V segment lost 0 bases, leaving 12 bases of the junction unmatched.